These T cell receptor beta chains were read from a single sample in a study of shared clonotypes between healthy human individuals. Profiled with immunoSEQ multiplex PCR; TCRdb holds only in-frame clones, not every one. The sample contains more than 1,200,000 clones, around 98.5% of which appear only once. The sequencing input was naive CD4+ T cells sorted from blood. The receptor source for this set is a man aged 25-45 years in good health. Each CDR3 is given with its conserved first and last residue. Each record gives: J gene, D gene, clone size, V gene, CDR3 protein, CDR3 DNA. A D gene is named only where the DNA matches it firmly. Where a row states a size, it is once, few, many or the class of an expanded clone; other rows omit it.

j_call: TRBJ2-7
d_call: TRBD1
clone_size: .
v_call: TRBV28
cdr3_aa: CASSPGTGHYEQYF
cdr3_nt: TGTGCCAGCAGTCCCGGGACAGGTCACTACGAGCAGTACTTC

j_call: TRBJ1-1
d_call: .
clone_size: once
v_call: TRBV4-3
cdr3_aa: CASSQGTGGAFF
cdr3_nt: TGCGCCAGCAGCCAAGGAACGGGCGGGGCTTTCTTT

j_call: TRBJ2-7
d_call: TRBD1
clone_size: .
v_call: TRBV19
cdr3_aa: CASSTTGTGANEQYF
cdr3_nt: TGTGCCAGTAGTACTACGGGGACAGGGGCCAACGAGCAGTACTTC

j_call: TRBJ2-1
d_call: TRBD1
clone_size: .
v_call: TRBV4-2
cdr3_aa: CASSPRDRGAYNEQFF
cdr3_nt: TGTGCCAGCAGCCCTCGGGACAGGGGGGCCTACAATGAGCAGTTCTTC

j_call: TRBJ2-1
d_call: .
clone_size: .
v_call: TRBV18
cdr3_aa: CASSVNRANYNEQFF
cdr3_nt: TGTGCCAGCTCAGTTAACAGGGCTAACTACAATGAGCAGTTCTTC

j_call: TRBJ2-7
d_call: TRBD2
clone_size: .
v_call: TRBV6-5
cdr3_aa: CASRPTGTSDYEQYF
cdr3_nt: TGTGCCAGCAGGCCTACCGGGACTAGCGACTACGAGCAGTACTTC

j_call: TRBJ1-3
d_call: TRBD1
clone_size: .
v_call: TRBV5-6
cdr3_aa: CASSFWDRSAYTIYF
cdr3_nt: TGTGCCAGCAGCTTTTGGGACAGGTCGGCGTACACCATATATTTT

j_call: TRBJ2-1
d_call: .
clone_size: .
v_call: TRBV18
cdr3_aa: CASSPRGSLNNEQFF
cdr3_nt: TGTGCCAGCTCACCGAGGGGGTCCTTGAACAATGAGCAGTTCTTC

j_call: TRBJ1-5
d_call: TRBD1
clone_size: .
v_call: TRBV5-5
cdr3_aa: CASSLAGGGGNQPQHF
cdr3_nt: TGTGCCAGCAGCTTGGCCGGAGGGGGCGGCAATCAGCCCCAGCATTTT

j_call: TRBJ1-1
d_call: .
clone_size: .
v_call: TRBV25-1
cdr3_aa: CASTGGVGEAFF
cdr3_nt: TGTGCCAGCACGGGGGGGGTAGGTGAAGCTTTCTTT

j_call: TRBJ1-5
d_call: TRBD1
clone_size: .
v_call: TRBV5-1
cdr3_aa: CASSPGQDNQPQHF
cdr3_nt: TGCGCCAGCAGCCCCGGACAGGACAATCAGCCCCAGCATTTT

j_call: TRBJ2-3
d_call: .
clone_size: .
v_call: TRBV5-6
cdr3_aa: CASSLALLVAGTDTQYF
cdr3_nt: TGTGCCAGCAGCTTGGCCTTACTAGTGGCGGGCACAGATACGCAGTATTTT

j_call: TRBJ2-1
d_call: TRBD2
clone_size: .
v_call: TRBV2
cdr3_aa: CASSEEGLAALYNEQFF
cdr3_nt: TGTGCCAGCAGTGAAGAGGGACTAGCGGCACTCTACAATGAGCAGTTCTTC

j_call: TRBJ2-3
d_call: TRBD2
clone_size: .
v_call: TRBV9
cdr3_aa: CASSVGSGSRTDTQYF
cdr3_nt: TGTGCCAGCAGCGTTGGGAGCGGGAGTCGGACAGATACGCAGTATTTT

j_call: TRBJ2-2
d_call: .
clone_size: .
v_call: TRBV12-2
cdr3_aa: CASRLPPWPSGSTDTGELFF
cdr3_nt: TGTGCAAGTCGCTTACCTCCTTGGCCTAGCGGGAGTACGGACACCGGGGAGCTGTTTTTT

j_call: TRBJ1-5
d_call: TRBD1
clone_size: .
v_call: TRBV28
cdr3_aa: CASSFGGTGNQPQHF
cdr3_nt: TGTGCCAGCAGTTTTGGCGGGACAGGGAATCAGCCCCAGCATTTT

j_call: TRBJ1-2
d_call: .
clone_size: .
v_call: TRBV6-1
cdr3_aa: CASSAKTANYGYTF
cdr3_nt: TGTGCCAGCAGTGCTAAGACAGCTAACTATGGCTACACCTTC

j_call: TRBJ2-3
d_call: .
clone_size: once
v_call: TRBV2
cdr3_aa: CASRGTVQVIPNTQYF
cdr3_nt: TGTGCCAGCAGGGGCACCGTACAAGTTATACCTAATACGCAGTATTTT

j_call: TRBJ1-1
d_call: .
clone_size: once
v_call: TRBV18
cdr3_aa: CASSLRGGTEAFF
cdr3_nt: TGTGCCAGCTCACTTAGGGGTGGCACTGAAGCTTTCTTT

j_call: TRBJ2-3
d_call: TRBD2
clone_size: .
v_call: TRBV20-1
cdr3_aa: CSAATQGTRHF
cdr3_nt: TGCAGTGCCGCTACTCAGGGGACTAGACATTTT

j_call: TRBJ2-7
d_call: TRBD2
clone_size: .
v_call: TRBV7-9
cdr3_aa: CATGLAGGPSSYEQYF
cdr3_nt: TGTGCCACGGGACTAGCGGGAGGGCCATCCTCCTACGAGCAGTACTTC

j_call: TRBJ1-5
d_call: TRBD1
clone_size: .
v_call: TRBV15
cdr3_aa: CATSRDFGTGGDQPQHF
cdr3_nt: TGTGCCACCAGCAGAGATTTCGGGACAGGAGGGGACCAGCCCCAGCATTTT

j_call: TRBJ2-3
d_call: .
clone_size: .
v_call: TRBV5-1
cdr3_aa: CASSLDQRKDTQYF
cdr3_nt: TGCGCCAGCAGCTTGGATCAGAGAAAAGATACGCAGTATTTT

j_call: TRBJ2-1
d_call: .
clone_size: .
v_call: TRBV25-1
cdr3_aa: CASSEGRLTPTFYNEQFF
cdr3_nt: TGTGCCAGCAGTGAAGGTCGTTTAACACCAACCTTCTACAATGAGCAGTTCTTC

j_call: TRBJ2-1
d_call: TRBD1
clone_size: .
v_call: TRBV9
cdr3_aa: CASSARQGSSYNEQFF
cdr3_nt: TGTGCCAGCAGCGCCCGACAGGGTAGCTCCTACAATGAGCAGTTCTTC

j_call: TRBJ2-7
d_call: TRBD1
clone_size: once
v_call: TRBV28
cdr3_aa: CASSFGTGRVF
cdr3_nt: TGTGCCAGCAGTTTTGGGACAGGCCGAGTTTTC

j_call: TRBJ2-7
d_call: .
clone_size: .
v_call: TRBV4-2
cdr3_aa: CASSQPGRQSSYEQYF
cdr3_nt: TGTGCCAGCAGCCAACCGGGACGGCAAAGCTCCTACGAGCAGTACTTC

j_call: TRBJ2-3
d_call: .
clone_size: .
v_call: TRBV7-9
cdr3_aa: CASSSPLGGGESTDTQYF
cdr3_nt: TGTGCCAGCAGCTCCCCCTTGGGGGGCGGGGAGAGCACAGATACGCAGTATTTT

j_call: TRBJ2-7
d_call: .
clone_size: .
v_call: TRBV19
cdr3_aa: CASISPRLEQYF
cdr3_nt: TGTGCCAGTATCTCTCCAAGGCTGGAGCAGTACTTC